The 22 T cell receptor beta chains reported below all come from one sample, sequenced in a study of T cell changes during pregnancy in multiple sclerosis. TCRdb's table, derived via immunoSEQ multiplex PCR, lists solely in-frame clones and lacks some. In the table there are some 73,000 clones, about 92% of which are singletons. Sequencing used peripheral blood, obtained in the third trimester of pregnancy. The receptors stem from a female donor in good health, enrolled as a control in a pregnancy study.

Remarks on this clone: The sample carries other DNA sequences with the same CDR3. The V call is TRBV18, the J call TRBJ2-5; a weak D match, TRBD2 (6 bases). CDR1 and CDR2 from the germline V gene are KGHSH and LQKENI. The CDR3 contains 14 residues. Trimming left V 1 base short and J 1 base short, with 7 bases between. CDR3: CASSPRDSQETQYF. DNA for the CDR3: TGTGCCAGCTCACCACGGGACTCCCAAGAGACCCAGTACTTC. The variable domain in full, with the rest retrieved from reference TRBV18 and TRBJ2-5, is NAGVMQNPRHLVRRRGQEARLRCSPMKGHSHVYWYRQLPEEGLKFMVYLQKENIIDESGMPKERFSAEFPKEGPSILRIQQVVRGDSAAYFCASSPRDSQETQYFGPGTRLLVL.

This clone was detected a few times. The chain couples TRBV4-1 to TRBJ1-2; 7 bases agree with TRBD1. The CDR3 loop spans 14 amino acids. J lost 4 bases, V lost 4 bases, and 6 bases had no gene match. Germline V lookup: CDR1 MGHRA, CDR2 YSYEKL. CDR3 nucleotide sequence: TGCGCCAGCAGCCTCGACAGGGAAAGCTATGGCTACACCTTC. Its protein product is CASSLDRESYGYTF.

This chain connects TRBV4-2 to TRBJ2-3; TRBD2 is a possible D gene (5 bases). This CDR3 comprises 16 residues. Trimming took off 0 bases at V and 0 bases at J, with 10 bases between the two ends. Germline CDR1 LGHNA, CDR2 YNFKEQ. The CDR3 DNA reads as TGTGCCAGCAGCCAAGAATCGCGGGTGAGCACAGATACGCAGTATTTT. Translated: CASSQESRVSTDTQYF.

The V gene is TRBV6-1, the J gene TRBJ1-2; D perhaps matches TRBD1 (6 bases). CDR3 size: 15 residues. CDR1 MNHNS and CDR2 SASEGT come from the germline V gene. V was trimmed by 3 bases and J by 4 bases, leaving 15 bases between them. The CDR3 DNA reads TGTGCCAGCAGTGATACGAGGGCAGGGGTCTATGGCTACACCTTC. Translated: CASSDTRAGVYGYTF.

CDR3 DNA sequence: TGTGCCAGCAGTGAAGGTATTGGGACGGGGGAAGGGCAGTACTTC. Encoded protein: CASSEGIGTGEGQYF. The chain carries TRBV6-1 and TRBJ2-7, with TRBD2 as a possible D gene (6 bases). The CDR3 consists of 15 residues. Between the trimmed V and J ends, which lost 1 base and 9 bases, there was a span of 19 bases. The germline gives CDR1 MNHNS, CDR2 SASEGT.

The chain links TRBV18 to TRBJ2-7; no definite D call. V lost 0 bases to trimming and J lost 4 bases, with 13 bases between them. This CDR3 contains 15 residues. Germline lookup yields CDR1 KGHSH and CDR2 LQKENI. Here the CDR3 reads CASSPPIRVLYEQYF. The CDR3 nucleotides read TGTGCCAGCTCACCACCGATACGGGTTTTGTACGAGCAGTACTTC.

The J gene is TRBJ1-1, the V gene TRBV29-1; no clear D. V shed 6 bases and J shed 0 bases, with 11 bases lying between them. Per germline, CDR1 SQVTM and CDR2 ANQGSEA. This CDR3 has 13 residues. CDR3 in DNA: TGCAGCGTCCGGGTGAACATGAACACTGAAGCTTTCTTT. Translating it yields CSVRVNMNTEAFF.

The chain is built from TRBV2 and TRBJ1-2; D perhaps matches TRBD1 (5 bases). V lost 7 bases and J 4 bases, leaving 10 bases between the germline ends. The CDR3 covers 12 residues. Germline-derived CDR1 and CDR2 are SNHLY and FYNNEI. Written as DNA, the CDR3 is TGTGCCAGCAAGCGGGGCGCCTATGGCTACACCTTC. Protein: CASKRGAYGYTF.

The V call is TRBV6-1, the J call TRBJ1-3; D unresolved. Germline lookup yields CDR1 MNHNS and CDR2 SASEGT. The V and J ends lost 4 bases and 0 bases respectively, with 7 bases between them. The CDR3 runs to 14 residues. The CDR3 DNA reads TGTGCCAGCAGTGTCGTGTCCTCTGGAAACACCATATATTTT. Protein sequence: CASSVVSSGNTIYF.

J is TRBJ1-1 and V is TRBV5-4; 7 bases line up with TRBD1. There are 15 residues in the CDR3. Per germline, CDR1 SGHNT and CDR2 YYREEE (reference sequence). Trimming took 3 bases from V and 5 from J; bases not matched to a gene: 10. This CDR3 is CASSSEGARRTEAFF. The CDR3, as DNA: TGTGCCAGCAGCTCTGAGGGGGCGCGGAGAACTGAAGCTTTCTTT. Filled out from reference TRBV5-4 and TRBJ1-1, the complete variable domain reads ETGVTQSPTHLIKTRGQQVTLRCSSQSGHNTVSWYQQALGQGPQFIFQYYREEENGRGNFPPRFSGLQFPNYSSELNVNALELDDSALYLCASSSEGARRTEAFFGQGTRLTVV.

The gene calls are TRBV7-9 and TRBJ1-2; the D gene is possibly TRBD1 (5 bases). V shed 0 bases and J shed 4 bases, with 9 bases lying between them. The germline V gene has CDR1 SEHNR and CDR2 FQNEAQ (reference sequence). The CDR3 consists of 14 residues. The CDR3 spells CASSLAGGAYGYTF. The CDR3 DNA is TGTGCCAGCAGCTTAGCCGGAGGGGCCTATGGCTACACCTTC.

J is TRBJ2-7 and V is TRBV12-2; the table's D gene call, TRBD1, was not cross checked with the DNA. TRBV12-2 is a pseudogene. The CDR3 is 15 residues long. The CDR3 spells CASRLIWDRDYEQYF. The CDR3 nucleotides are TGTGCAAGTCGCTTAATTTGGGACAGGGATTACGAGCAGTACTTC.

This chain connects TRBV9 to TRBJ1-1; 9 bases are shared with TRBD1. Germline values: CDR1 SGDLS, CDR2 YYNGEE. The junction had 6 bases not matched to a gene; V was cut back by 3 bases and J by 3 bases. CDR3 size: 15 residues. The CDR3 DNA reads as TGTGCCAGCAGCGCCCGGGACAGGGATGACACTGAAGCTTTCTTT. Protein sequence: CASSARDRDDTEAFF.

V usage is TRBV19 and J usage is TRBJ2-7; 9 positions match TRBD1. V trimming: 10 bases; J trimming: 2 bases; junction bases outside the gene matches: 6. The CDR3 is made up of 13 amino acids. Germline CDR1 is LNHDA and CDR2 is SQIVND (reference sequence). The CDR3 loop reads CATRDRATYEQYF. The CDR3 DNA reads as TGTGCCACGAGGGACAGGGCAACCTACGAGCAGTACTTC.

This clone has just one count. The V call is TRBV5-1, the J call TRBJ2-2; D is unclear. Germline assignment: CDR1 SGHRS and CDR2 YFSETQ. The CDR3 is 14 residues long. Trimming took 0 bases from V and 2 from J, leaving 5 bases between them. DNA of the CDR3: TGCGCCAGCAGCTTGGGACAAAACACCGGGGAGCTGTTTTTT. This gives the protein CASSLGQNTGELFF.

V usage is TRBV5-1 and J usage is TRBJ2-3; 8 nucleotides line up with TRBD2. CDR3 length: 16 amino acids. J gave up 2 bases and V 1 base, and 6 bases lay outside the gene matches. Per germline, CDR1 SGHRS and CDR2 YFSETQ. In DNA form, the CDR3 reads TGCGCCAGCAGCTTGTCCTTAGCGGGGACCACAGATACGCAGTATTTT. Translation gives CASSLSLAGTTDTQYF.

This sequence joins TRBV5-4 and TRBJ2-3; maybe TRBD2 (5 bases). V was cut by 0 bases and J by 2 bases, with 22 bases left in between. CDR1 and CDR2 from the germline V gene are SGHNT and YYREEE (reference sequence). The CDR3 runs 19 residues. CDR3 loop: CASSLALVRSGAHTDTQYF. The DNA for the CDR3 is TGTGCCAGCAGCTTGGCCCTGGTGAGGAGCGGCGCCCACACAGATACGCAGTATTTT. The full variable domain, rest sourced from reference TRBV5-4 and TRBJ2-3, is ETGVTQSPTHLIKTRGQQVTLRCSSQSGHNTVSWYQQALGQGPQFIFQYYREEENGRGNFPPRFSGLQFPNYSSELNVNALELDDSALYLCASSLALVRSGAHTDTQYFGPGTRLTVL.

This chain connects TRBV5-1 to TRBJ1-4; D not certain. This CDR3 contains 14 residues. The germline V gene encodes CDR1 SGHRS and CDR2 YFSETQ. V lost 4 bases, J lost 7 bases, and 14 bases lay in between. The chain's CDR3 is CASSEGGVSEKLFF. DNA of the CDR3: TGCGCCAGCAGCGAGGGTGGCGTGAGTGAAAAACTGTTTTTT.

The CDR3 loop reads CASSQLERGAGHEQFF. CDR3 sequence (DNA): TGCGCCAGCAGCCAATTAGAGCGGGGGGCCGGCCATGAGCAGTTCTTC. The chain joins TRBV4-1 to TRBJ2-1; 9 bases map to TRBD2. This CDR3 has 16 residues. Germline V lookup: CDR1 MGHRA, CDR2 YSYEKL. With V trimmed by 2 bases and J by 8 bases, 10 bases remained unmatched.

The chain joins TRBV5-1 to TRBJ2-2; 8 bases are a match to TRBD1. Germline values: CDR1 SGHRS, CDR2 YFSETQ. The ends lost 3 bases at V and 7 bases at J; junction bases unmatched: 8. The CDR3 length is 15 residues. The CDR3 is CASSSSGGAFGELFF. CDR3 coding DNA: TGCGCCAGCAGCTCCTCAGGGGGCGCATTCGGGGAGCTGTTTTTT.

The gene calls are TRBV28 and TRBJ2-3; 12 bases align to TRBD1. V trimming: 6 bases; J trimming: 4 bases; junction bases outside the gene matches: 11. Germline loops: CDR1 MDHEN, CDR2 SYDVKM. The CDR3 contains 17 residues. CDR3 nucleotide sequence: TGTGCCAGCAGCGGGACAGGGGGCGCGGGAATCTCAGATACGCAGTATTTT. Translating it yields CASSGTGGAGISDTQYF.

The chain combines TRBV9 with TRBJ2-1; TRBD2 aligns across 8 bases. The germline gives CDR1 SGDLS, CDR2 YYNGEE. V lost 0 bases to trimming and J lost 0 bases; unmatched junction nucleotides: 17. CDR3 length: 21 residues. CDR3 in DNA: TGTGCCAGCAGCGTAGCTATTCCGGCTAGCGGGCTGTCAAGCTCCTACAATGAGCAGTTCTTC. It translates to CASSVAIPASGLSSSYNEQFF.